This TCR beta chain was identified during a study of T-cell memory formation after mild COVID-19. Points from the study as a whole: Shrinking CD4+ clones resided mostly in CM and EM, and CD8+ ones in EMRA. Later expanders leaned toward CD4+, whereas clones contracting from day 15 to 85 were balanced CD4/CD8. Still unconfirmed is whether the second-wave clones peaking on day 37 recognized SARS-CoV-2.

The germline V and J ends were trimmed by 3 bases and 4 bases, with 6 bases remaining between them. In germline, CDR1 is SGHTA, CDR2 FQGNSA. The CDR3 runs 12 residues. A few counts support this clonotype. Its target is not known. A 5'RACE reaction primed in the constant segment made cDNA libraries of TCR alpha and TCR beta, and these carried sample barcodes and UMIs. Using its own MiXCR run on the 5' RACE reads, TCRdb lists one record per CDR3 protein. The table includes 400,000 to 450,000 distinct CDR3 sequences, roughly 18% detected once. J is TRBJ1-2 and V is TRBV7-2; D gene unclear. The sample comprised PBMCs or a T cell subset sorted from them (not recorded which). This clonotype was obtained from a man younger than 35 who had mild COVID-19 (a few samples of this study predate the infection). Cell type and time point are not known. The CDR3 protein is CASSFDGYGYTF. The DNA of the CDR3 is TGTGCCAGCAGCTTTGATGGCTATGGCTACACCTTC.